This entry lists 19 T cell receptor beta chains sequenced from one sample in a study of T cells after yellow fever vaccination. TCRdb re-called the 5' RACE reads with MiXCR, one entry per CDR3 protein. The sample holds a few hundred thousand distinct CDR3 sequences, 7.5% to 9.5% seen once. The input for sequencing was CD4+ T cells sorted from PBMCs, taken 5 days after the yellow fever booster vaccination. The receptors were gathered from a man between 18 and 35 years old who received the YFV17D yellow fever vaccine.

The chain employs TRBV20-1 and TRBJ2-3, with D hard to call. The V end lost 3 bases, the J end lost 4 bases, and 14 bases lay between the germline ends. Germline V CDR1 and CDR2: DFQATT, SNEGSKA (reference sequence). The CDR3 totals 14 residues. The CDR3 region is CSASLGLDSDTQYF. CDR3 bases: TGCAGTGCTAGCTTGGGCCTTGACTCAGATACGCAGTATTTT.

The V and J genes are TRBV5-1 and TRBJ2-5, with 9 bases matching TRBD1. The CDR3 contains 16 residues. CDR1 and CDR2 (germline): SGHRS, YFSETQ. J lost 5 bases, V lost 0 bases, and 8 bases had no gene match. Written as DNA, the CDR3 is TGCGCCAGCAGCTTGGAGGGGACAGGGCATGAGGAGACCCAGTACTTC. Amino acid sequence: CASSLEGTGHEETQYF. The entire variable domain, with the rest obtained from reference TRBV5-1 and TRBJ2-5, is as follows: KAGVTQTPRYLIKTRGQQVTLSCSPISGHRSVSWYQQTPGQGLQFLFEYFSETQRNKGNFPGRFSGRQFSNSRSEMNVSTLELGDSALYLCASSLEGTGHEETQYFGPGTRLLVL.

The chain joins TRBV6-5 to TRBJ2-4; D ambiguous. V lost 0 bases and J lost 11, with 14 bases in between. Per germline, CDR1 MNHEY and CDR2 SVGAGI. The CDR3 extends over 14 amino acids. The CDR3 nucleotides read TGTGCCAGCAGTTACTCATTAGCTCGCGAGGTTCAGTACTTC. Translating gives CASSYSLAREVQYF.

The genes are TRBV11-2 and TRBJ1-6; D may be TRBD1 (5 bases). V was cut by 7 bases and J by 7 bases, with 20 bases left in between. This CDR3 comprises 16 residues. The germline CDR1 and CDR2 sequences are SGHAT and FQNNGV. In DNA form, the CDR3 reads TGTGCCAGCACCCCCCTGGGGCAGGGCGAAAATTCACCCCTCCACTTT. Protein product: CASTPLGQGENSPLHF.

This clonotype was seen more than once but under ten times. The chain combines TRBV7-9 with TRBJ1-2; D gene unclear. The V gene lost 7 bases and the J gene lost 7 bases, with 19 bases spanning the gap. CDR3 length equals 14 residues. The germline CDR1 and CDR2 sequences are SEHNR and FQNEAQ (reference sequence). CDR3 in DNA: TGTGCCAGCACCCAGTCAATGGCTGCTCCTGGCTACACCTTC. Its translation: CASTQSMAAPGYTF.

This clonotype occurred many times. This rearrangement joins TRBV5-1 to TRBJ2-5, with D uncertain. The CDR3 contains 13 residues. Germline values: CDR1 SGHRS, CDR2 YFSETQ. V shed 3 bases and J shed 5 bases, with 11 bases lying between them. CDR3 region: CASSSDLGETQYF. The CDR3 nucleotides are TGCGCCAGCAGCTCGGACCTCGGGGAGACCCAGTACTTC.

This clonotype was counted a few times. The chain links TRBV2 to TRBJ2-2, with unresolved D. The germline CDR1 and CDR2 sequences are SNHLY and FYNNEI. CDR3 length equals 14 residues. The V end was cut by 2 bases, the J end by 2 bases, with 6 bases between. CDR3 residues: CASSENVNTGELFF. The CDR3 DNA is TGTGCCAGCAGTGAAAATGTAAACACCGGGGAGCTGTTTTTT.

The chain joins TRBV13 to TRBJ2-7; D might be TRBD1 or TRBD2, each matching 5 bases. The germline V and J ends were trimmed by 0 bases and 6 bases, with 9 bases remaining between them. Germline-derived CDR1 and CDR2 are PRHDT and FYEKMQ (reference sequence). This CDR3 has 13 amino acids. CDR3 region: CASSLGRDGEQYV. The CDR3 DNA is TGTGCCAGCAGCTTAGGCAGGGACGGCGAGCAGTACGTC.

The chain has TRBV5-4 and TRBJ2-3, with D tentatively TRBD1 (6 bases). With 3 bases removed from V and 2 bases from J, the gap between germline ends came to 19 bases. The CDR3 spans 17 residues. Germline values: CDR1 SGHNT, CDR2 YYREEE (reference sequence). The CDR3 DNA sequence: TGTGCCAGCAGCTGGACGACAGGCGGCTTGATCACAGATACGCAGTATTTT. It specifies CASSWTTGGLITDTQYF.

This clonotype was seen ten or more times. CDR3 nucleotides: TGCAGCGTTGGGGCAGGGTGGGGGATGAACACTGAAGCTTTCTTT. Protein sequence: CSVGAGWGMNTEAFF. The V call is TRBV29-1, the J call TRBJ1-1, with D maybe TRBD1 (5 bases). V was shortened by 4 bases and J by 0 bases, with 15 bases between the two germline ends. The length of the CDR3 is 15 residues. CDR1 is SQVTM, CDR2 ANQGSEA, per germline.

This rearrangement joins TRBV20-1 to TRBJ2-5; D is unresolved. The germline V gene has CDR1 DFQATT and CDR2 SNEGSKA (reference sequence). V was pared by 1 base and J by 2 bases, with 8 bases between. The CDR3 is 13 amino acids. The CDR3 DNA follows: TGCAGTGCTAGAGCATCGGAACAAGAGACCCAGTACTTC. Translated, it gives CSARASEQETQYF.

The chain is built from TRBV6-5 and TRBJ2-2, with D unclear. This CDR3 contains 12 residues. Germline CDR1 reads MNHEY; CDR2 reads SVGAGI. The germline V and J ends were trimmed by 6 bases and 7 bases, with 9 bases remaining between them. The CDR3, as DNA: TGTGCCAGCAGCCACCCTATCGGGGAGCTGTTTTTT. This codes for CASSHPIGELFF.

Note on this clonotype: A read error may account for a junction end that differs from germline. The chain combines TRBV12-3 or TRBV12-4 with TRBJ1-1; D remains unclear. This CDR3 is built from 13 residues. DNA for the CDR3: TGTGCCAGCAGCCAAGCGGAGGGCCCGCGAGCTTTATTT. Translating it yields CASSQAEGPRALF.

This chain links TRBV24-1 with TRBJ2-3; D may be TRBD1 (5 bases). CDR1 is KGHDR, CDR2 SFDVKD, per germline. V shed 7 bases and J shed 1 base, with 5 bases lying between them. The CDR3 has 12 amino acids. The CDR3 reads CATRGGTDTQYF. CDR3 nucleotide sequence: TGTGCCACCAGAGGGGGCACAGATACGCAGTATTTT.

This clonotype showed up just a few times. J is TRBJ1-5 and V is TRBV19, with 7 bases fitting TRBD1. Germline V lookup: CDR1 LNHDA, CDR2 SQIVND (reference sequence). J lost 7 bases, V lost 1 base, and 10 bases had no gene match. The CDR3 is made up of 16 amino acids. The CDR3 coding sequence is TGTGCCAGTAGTATAGGCCCCGGGACAGCGGGACAGCCCCAGCATTTT. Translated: CASSIGPGTAGQPQHF.

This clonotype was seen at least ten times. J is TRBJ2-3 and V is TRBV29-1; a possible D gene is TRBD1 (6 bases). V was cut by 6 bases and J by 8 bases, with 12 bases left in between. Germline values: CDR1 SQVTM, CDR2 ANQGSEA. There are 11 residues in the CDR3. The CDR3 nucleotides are TGCAGCGTCGCCAGGGGCGGTACGCAGTATTTT. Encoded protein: CSVARGGTQYF.

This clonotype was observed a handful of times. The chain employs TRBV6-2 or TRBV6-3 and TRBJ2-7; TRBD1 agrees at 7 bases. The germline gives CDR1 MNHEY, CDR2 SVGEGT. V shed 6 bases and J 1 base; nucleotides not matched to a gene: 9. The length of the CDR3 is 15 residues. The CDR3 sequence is CASSQGDIHSYEQYV. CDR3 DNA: TGTGCCAGCAGCCAGGGGGACATACATTCCTACGAGCAGTACGTC.

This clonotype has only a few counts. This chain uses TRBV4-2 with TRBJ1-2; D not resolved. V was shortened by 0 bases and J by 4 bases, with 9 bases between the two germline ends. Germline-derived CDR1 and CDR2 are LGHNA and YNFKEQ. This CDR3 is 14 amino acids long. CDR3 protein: CASSQEMEGYGYTF. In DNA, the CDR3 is TGTGCCAGCAGCCAAGAGATGGAAGGCTATGGCTACACCTTC.

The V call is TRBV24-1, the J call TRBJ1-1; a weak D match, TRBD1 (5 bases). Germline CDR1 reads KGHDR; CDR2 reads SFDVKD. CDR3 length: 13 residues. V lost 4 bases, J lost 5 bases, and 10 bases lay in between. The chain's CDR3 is CATSDPGETEAFF. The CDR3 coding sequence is TGTGCCACCAGTGACCCGGGGGAGACTGAAGCTTTCTTT.